This entry concerns a single T cell receptor (beta chain). Only in-frame clones appear in the TCRdb table, and some are missing; sequencing was by immunoSEQ multiplex PCR. The sample contains tens of thousands of clones, 90% to 95% of which appear only once. The germline gives CDR1 ENHRY, CDR2 SYGVKD. V lost 6 bases, J lost 5 bases, and 16 bases stayed unmatched. CDR3 length: 17 amino acids. These data belong to a study of technical replicates of blood from several donors. What was sequenced was T cells isolated from PBMCs. This sequence joins TRBV10-3 and TRBJ2-1, with TRBD2 identical over 7 bases. The sequence was collected from a human donor in good health. CDR3 DNA sequence: TGTGCCATCAGGGGAGGGTTTACGCGCGGGGCCCACAATGAGCAGTTCTTC. It yields the protein CAIRGGFTRGAHNEQFF.